This is a list of T cell receptor beta chains from one sample in a study of T cell responses to AZD1222 COVID-19 vaccine. Repertoires were generated with immunoSEQ multiplex PCR, while TCRdb's copy carries only in-frame clones and drops some. The table includes 130,000 to 150,000 clones, about 87% detected once. Material: peripheral blood, obtained on day 0 of AZD1222 vaccination. These receptors all come from an adult in good health. The CDR3 runs from the conserved cysteine through the conserved F or W.

V	J	CDR3
TRBV5-5	TRBJ2-7	CASSWTGYEQYF
TRBV6-2/TRBV6-3	TRBJ1-5	CASSYSMTGDQPQHF
TRBV18	TRBJ1-2	CASSPPGRAKNYGYTF
TRBV6-4	TRBJ2-2	CASGADRGFITGELFF
TRBV10-3	TRBJ1-2	CAISESRYYTF
TRBV7-2	TRBJ1-1	CASSDLGRGRTNTEAFF
TRBV3-1/TRBV3-2	TRBJ1-6	CASSHDMTGGSGPLHF
TRBV20-1	TRBJ2-7	CSVQRSYEQYF
TRBV3-1/TRBV3-2	TRBJ2-3	CASSIWGLAASSTDTQYF
TRBV7-3	TRBJ2-6	CASGVSGANVLTF
TRBV19	TRBJ1-5	CASSIEGPAINQPQHF
TRBV5-1	TRBJ2-7	CASSLGGQGGEQYF
TRBV5-5	TRBJ2-1	CASSLGASPYNEQFF
TRBV30	TRBJ2-3	CAWRRGQLTDTQYF
TRBV28	TRBJ2-3	CASTTRSTDTQYF
TRBV2	TRBJ1-3	CASSENRNTIYF
TRBV7-8	TRBJ1-5	CASSLVQGRQPQHF
TRBV6-5	TRBJ2-2	CASMTGGRTTGELFF
TRBV5-1	TRBJ2-3	CASSLEGLSTTDTQYF
TRBV6-5	TRBJ2-7	CASSRTSGGRYEQYF
TRBV29-1	TRBJ1-2	CSVDRSEGQDGYTF
TRBV27	TRBJ1-1	CASSLTRGRPKNTEAFF
TRBV7-2	TRBJ1-1	CASSVDRGTGEAFF
TRBV7-3	TRBJ2-3	CASSLGASVTDTQYF
TRBV11-2	TRBJ1-1	CASSVQVSNTEAFF
TRBV10-3	TRBJ1-1	CAISDQGRVANTEAFF
TRBV2	TRBJ1-4	CASSPDTYRGLGEKLFF
TRBV9	TRBJ2-3	CASSVVSGSSDTQYF
TRBV5-1	TRBJ1-2	CASSPGDGYTF
TRBV6-6	TRBJ2-7	CASRTTYEQYF
TRBV7-2	TRBJ1-1	CASSAGTTTEAFF
TRBV5-8	TRBJ1-2	CASSLNPNYGYTF
TRBV7-2	TRBJ1-6	CASSWADGRVHF
TRBV6-6	TRBJ1-1	CASSAATGGNTEAFF
TRBV4-1	TRBJ1-2	CASSPQDRGSYGYTF
TRBV4-1	TRBJ1-2	CASSQPSGQANF
TRBV7-6	TRBJ2-5	CASSSRGARGETQYF
TRBV9	TRBJ1-3	CASSVGPLGDTIYF
TRBV27	TRBJ1-2	CASSLSGLYGYTF
TRBV2	TRBJ2-7	CASSEELAGANEYF
TRBV30	TRBJ2-1	CAWRSSGGAWEQFF
TRBV6-1	TRBJ1-3	CASSEMSGIGNTIYF
TRBV7-9	TRBJ1-1	CASSFGYSTEAFF
TRBV6-5	TRBJ1-6	CASSNDRAMNSPLHF
TRBV2	TRBJ1-5	CASRYRVTNQPQHF
TRBV7-2	TRBJ2-1	CASSLGARAYNEQFF
TRBV6-5	TRBJ1-2	CASSYSGGDNYGYTF
TRBV29-1	TRBJ1-2	CSVPVGLQSGYTF
TRBV4-2	TRBJ2-1	CASSQDAGGTSGVNEQFF
TRBV10-3	TRBJ1-3	CAIRGQLRSGNTIYF
TRBV6-4	TRBJ2-1	CASSDSTSVSEQFF
TRBV4-1	TRBJ1-1	CASSQGERDTEAFF